The sequence of this T cell receptor (beta chain) was determined in a study of regulatory T cells in long-lasting Graves disease. Trimming removed 3 bases from V and 1 base from J, with 12 bases in between. CDR3 size: 15 residues. Germline loops: CDR1 MNHNS, CDR2 SASEGT. Both iRepertoire HTBI primers and Arm-PCR of CDR3 regions were used to build the TCR beta libraries. TCRdb itself ran the multiplex PCR reads through MiXCR, one entry per CDR3 protein. This sample carries 400,000 to 500,000 distinct CDR3 sequences, less than 25% of them seen once, and the ten largest clones take less than 9%. As for time point: persistent/refractory GD, antithyroid drugs over 5 years with positive TRAb. From RNA extracted from PBMCs, the TCR library was made. This clonotype was detected many times.

The sample in question was peripheral blood mononuclear cells (PBMCs), obtained when the disease was refractory, from a patient treated with antithyroid drugs. The TCR comes from a female donor with Graves disease. The chain uses TRBV6-1 and TRBJ2-5; D is possibly TRBD2 (5 bases). The CDR3 DNA reads as TGTGCCAGCAGTGATGTGACTACCCCCCAAGAGACCCAGTACTTC. As protein: CASSDVTTPQETQYF.